This T cell receptor (beta chain) was profiled in a study of T cells after yellow fever vaccination. Turning to the study itself: Any fraction with a low cell number was prepared using SMART-Seq v4 Ultra Low Input.

The V and J ends lost 6 bases and 4 bases, in that order; junction bases with no gene match: 11. The germline V gene has CDR1 MNHEY and CDR2 SMNVEV (reference sequence). The CDR3 has 16 amino acids. The study's findings and limits: Detected again after the booster were most primary-vaccination clones, at approximately 95% CD4 and approximately 85% CD8. Of the clonotypes, a small share occurred in both CD4 and CD8 compartments.

TCRdb itself ran the 5' RACE reads through MiXCR, one entry per CDR3 protein. Here the sample spans 110,000 to 150,000 distinct CDR3 sequences, 5% to 8% being singletons. This clonotype was recorded at least ten times. What it binds is unknown. The sequencing here drew on CD4+ T cells sorted from PBMCs, taken 10 days after the yellow fever booster vaccination. The TCR was taken from a man aged 30 to 39 who received the YFV17D yellow fever vaccine. The gene calls are TRBV27 and TRBJ2-7; 11 nucleotides align to TRBD2. CDR3 sequence reads: CASSRLLTSGTYEQYF. CDR3 DNA sequence: TGTGCCAGCAGCCGTCTATTGACTAGCGGGACGTACGAGCAGTACTTC.